The T cell receptor (beta chain) described here comes from a study of T cell repertoires in cytomegalovirus infection. Germline CDR1 and CDR2: MNHEY and SMNVEV (reference sequence). J was trimmed by 4 bases and V by 3 bases; bases with no gene match: 11. This CDR3 has 19 residues. A single record per CDR3 protein comes from TCRdb applying MiXCR to the reads. The sample has just under 500,000 distinct CDR3 sequences, 33% seen once. On this clonotype: Its antigen remains unknown.

The V and J genes are TRBV27 and TRBJ2-3; TRBD2 matches 15 bases. The material was cultured PBMCs, obtained from culture after CMV antigen stimulation. This TCR derives from a human donor in good health (CMV status not recorded). Some clones in this sample may be carry-over from other donors' samples. CDR3 amino acids: CASSLVRGLAGGVADTQYF. In DNA, the CDR3 is TGTGCCAGCAGTTTGGTACGCGGACTAGCGGGAGGGGTAGCAGATACGCAGTATTTT.